This T cell receptor (beta chain) comes out of a study of beta chain features in type 1 diabetes. Study-level background: Patients were similar to healthy donors in age and gender (as well as in cell yields). In all, some 100,000,000 sorted cells from all samples were analyzed.

This clone was seen only a few times. Its antigen is unknown. V lost 4 bases, J lost 9 bases, and 4 bases lay in between. The CDR3 is 11 amino acids. CDR1 and CDR2 (germline): SGHVS, FQNEAQ. Study-wide points: Within each of all four CD4+ subsets, Type 1 diabetes patients had TCRB CDR3s that were moderately but significantly shorter. VDJ junctions from type 1 diabetes patients carried fewer insertions and larger deletions.

The entirety of the isolated RNA underwent reverse transcription, so expressed TCRB transcripts were sequenced. Measured with immunoSEQ multiplex PCR; TCRdb has only the in-frame clones, and not every one. The profile shows 300,000 to 350,000 clones, over 7% of them singletons. The chain joins TRBV7-8 to TRBJ1-6; D call uncertain. This clonotype was sampled from a man aged 30-40 years with type 1 diabetes. The sequencing input was central memory CD4+ T cells from blood. CDR3 region: CASSSSSPLHF. CDR3 sequence (DNA): TGTGCCAGCAGCTCGAGTTCACCCCTCCACTTT.